This T cell receptor (beta chain) was captured in a study of post-analysis software for immune sequencing data. In the study overall: The cohort encompassed relapsing-remitting, secondary progressive and progressive-relapsing multiple sclerosis disease courses.

A few counts support this clonotype. Its antigen is currently unknown. Study results and limitations: For normalized Chao1 diversity, multiple sclerosis patients scored significantly lower than controls did. F measure grouped same-batch samples tightly together. Included in a set of roughly five TRBV segments more frequent in patients than controls were TRBV5-6, TRBV5-1 and TRBV20-1.

Included in the TCR beta cDNA libraries were unique molecular identifiers. T cells numbering roughly 0.85 to 11 million yielded some 480,000 cDNA molecules. TCRdb reprocessed the PCR reads with MiXCR, giving one entry per CDR3 protein. The table lists hundreds of thousands of distinct CDR3 sequences, 30% of them singletons. Trimming stripped 6 bases from V and 6 bases from J, with 23 bases between. The germline V gene has CDR1 DFQATT and CDR2 SNEGSKA (reference sequence). The CDR3 covers 15 residues. Sequenced: blood. The chain employs TRBV20-1 and TRBJ1-1; D perhaps matches TRBD1 (6 bases). The receptor was isolated from a girl aged 10 to 17 with multiple sclerosis. The CDR3 reads CSAGGGGEGRAEAFF. The CDR3 nucleotides read TGCAGTGCAGGAGGGGGAGGAGAGGGCCGGGCTGAAGCTTTCTTT.